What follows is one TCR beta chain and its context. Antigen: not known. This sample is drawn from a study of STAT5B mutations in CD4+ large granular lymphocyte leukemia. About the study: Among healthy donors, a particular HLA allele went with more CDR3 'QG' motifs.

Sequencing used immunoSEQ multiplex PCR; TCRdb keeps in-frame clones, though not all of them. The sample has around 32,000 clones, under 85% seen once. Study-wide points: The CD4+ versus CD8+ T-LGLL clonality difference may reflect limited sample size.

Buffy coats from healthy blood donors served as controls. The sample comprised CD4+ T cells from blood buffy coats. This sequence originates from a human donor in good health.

The CDR3 DNA follows: TGTGCCAGCAGTGAGGTTACGGGGGAGCAGTACTTC. Its translation: CASSEVTGEQYF. The V and J genes are TRBV6-1 and TRBJ2-7; D possibly corresponds to TRBD2 (5 bases). Trimming cost V 3 bases and J 7 bases, with 10 bases left between them. The CDR3 has 12 amino acids. Germline CDR1 is MNHNS and CDR2 is SASEGT.